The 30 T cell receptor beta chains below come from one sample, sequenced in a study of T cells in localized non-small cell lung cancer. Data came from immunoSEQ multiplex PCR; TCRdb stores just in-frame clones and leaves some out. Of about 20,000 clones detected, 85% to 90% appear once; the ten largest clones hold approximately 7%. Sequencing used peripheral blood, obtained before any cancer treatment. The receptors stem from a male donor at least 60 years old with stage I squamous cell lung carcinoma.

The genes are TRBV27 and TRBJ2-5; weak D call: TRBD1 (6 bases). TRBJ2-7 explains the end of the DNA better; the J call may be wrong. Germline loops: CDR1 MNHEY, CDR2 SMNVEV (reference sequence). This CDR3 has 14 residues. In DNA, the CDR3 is TGTGCCAGCAGTTTAGGGGGCCCGAGGAACGAGCAGTACTTC. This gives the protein CASSLGGPRNEQYF.

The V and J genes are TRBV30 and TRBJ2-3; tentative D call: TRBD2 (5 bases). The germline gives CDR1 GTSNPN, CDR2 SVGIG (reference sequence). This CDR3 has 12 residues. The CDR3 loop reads CVGEPGTDTQYF. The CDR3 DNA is TGTGTCGGGGAGCCGGGGACAGATACGCAGTATTTT. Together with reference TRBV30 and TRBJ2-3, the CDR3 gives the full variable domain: SQTIHQWPATLVQPVGSPLSLECTVEGTSNPNLYWYRQAAGRGLQLLFYSVGIGQISSEVPQNLSASRPQDRQFILSSKKLLLSDSGFYLCVGEPGTDTQYFGPGTRLTVL.

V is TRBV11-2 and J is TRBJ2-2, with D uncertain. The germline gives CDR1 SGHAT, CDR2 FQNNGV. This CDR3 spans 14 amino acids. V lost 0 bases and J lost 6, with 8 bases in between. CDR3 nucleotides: TGTGCCAGCAGCTTAGACGTCTCCCCCGGGGAGCTGTTTTTT. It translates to CASSLDVSPGELFF.

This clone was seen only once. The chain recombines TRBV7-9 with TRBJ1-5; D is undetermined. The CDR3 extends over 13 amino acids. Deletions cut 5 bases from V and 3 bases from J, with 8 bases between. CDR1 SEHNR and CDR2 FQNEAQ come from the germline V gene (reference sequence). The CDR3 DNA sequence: TGTGCCAGCAGCCTTATGTCCAATCAGCCCCAGCATTTT. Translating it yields CASSLMSNQPQHF. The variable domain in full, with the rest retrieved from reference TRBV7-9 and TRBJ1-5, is DTGVSQNPRHKITKRGQNVTFRCDPISEHNRLYWYRQTLGQGPEFLTYFQNEAQLEKSRLLSDRFSAERPKGSFSTLEIQRTEQGDSAMYLCASSLMSNQPQHFGDGTRLSIL.

CDR3 residues: CASSPTGGGNQPQHF. In DNA, the CDR3 is TGTGCCAGCAGTCCGACAGGGGGCGGCAATCAGCCCCAGCATTTT. The chain uses TRBV28 and TRBJ1-5; TRBD1 matches at 10 bases. The germline gives CDR1 MDHEN, CDR2 SYDVKM. The CDR3 has 15 residues. With V trimmed by 5 bases and J by 2 bases, 3 bases remained unmatched.

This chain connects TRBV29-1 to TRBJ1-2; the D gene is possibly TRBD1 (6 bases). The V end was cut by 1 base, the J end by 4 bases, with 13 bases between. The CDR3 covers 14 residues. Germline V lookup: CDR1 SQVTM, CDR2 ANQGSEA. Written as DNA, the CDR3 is TGCAGCGTTGAAGGTCAGGGGATTAGCTATGGCTACACCTTC. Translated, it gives CSVEGQGISYGYTF.

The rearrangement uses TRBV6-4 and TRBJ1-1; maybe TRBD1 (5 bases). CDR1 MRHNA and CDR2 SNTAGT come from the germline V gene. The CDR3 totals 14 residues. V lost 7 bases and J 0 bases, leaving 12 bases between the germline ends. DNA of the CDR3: TGTGCCAGCAAACCGGGACCGATGAACACTGAAGCTTTCTTT. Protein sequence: CASKPGPMNTEAFF.

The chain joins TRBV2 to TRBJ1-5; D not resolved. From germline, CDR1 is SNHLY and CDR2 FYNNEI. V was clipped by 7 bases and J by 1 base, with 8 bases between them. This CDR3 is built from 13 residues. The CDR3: CASNLISNQPQHF. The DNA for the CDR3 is TGTGCCAGCAATCTAATAAGCAATCAGCCCCAGCATTTT.

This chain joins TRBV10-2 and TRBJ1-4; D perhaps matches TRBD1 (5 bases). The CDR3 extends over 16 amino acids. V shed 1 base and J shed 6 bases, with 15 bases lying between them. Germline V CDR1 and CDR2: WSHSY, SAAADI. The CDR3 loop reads CASSEYAGSGYEKLFF. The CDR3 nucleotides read TGCGCCAGCAGTGAGTATGCAGGGAGCGGGTATGAAAAACTGTTTTTT.

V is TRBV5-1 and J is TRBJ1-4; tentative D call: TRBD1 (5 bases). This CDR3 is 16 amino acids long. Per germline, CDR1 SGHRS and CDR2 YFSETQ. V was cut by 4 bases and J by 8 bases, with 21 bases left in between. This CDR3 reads CASSQDGGGAGEKLFF. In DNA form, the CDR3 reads TGCGCCAGCAGCCAGGATGGTGGCGGGGCTGGGGAAAAACTGTTTTTT.

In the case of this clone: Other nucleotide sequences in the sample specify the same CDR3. CDR3 bases: TGTGCCAGCAGCTTAGATCGATGGCAGGGGTACGAGCAGTACTTC. Protein product: CASSLDRWQGYEQYF. The chain carries TRBV11-2 and TRBJ2-7, with D tentatively TRBD1 (6 bases). The CDR3 has 15 residues. Germline loops: CDR1 SGHAT, CDR2 FQNNGV. Trimming left V 0 bases short and J 4 bases short, with 13 bases between. Full variable domain (remainder filled in from reference TRBV11-2 and TRBJ2-7): EAGVAQSPRYKIIEKRQSVAFWCNPISGHATLYWYQQILGQGPKLLIQFQNNGVVDDSQLPKDRFSAERLKGVDSTLKIQPAKLEDSAVYLCASSLDRWQGYEQYFGPGTRLTVT.

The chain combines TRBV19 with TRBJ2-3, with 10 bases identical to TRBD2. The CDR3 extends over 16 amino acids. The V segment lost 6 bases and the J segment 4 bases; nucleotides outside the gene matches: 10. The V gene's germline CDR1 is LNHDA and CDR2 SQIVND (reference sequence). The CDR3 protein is CASRLSGGASSDTQYF. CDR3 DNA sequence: TGTGCCAGTAGGTTAAGCGGGGGGGCATCCTCAGATACGCAGTATTTT.

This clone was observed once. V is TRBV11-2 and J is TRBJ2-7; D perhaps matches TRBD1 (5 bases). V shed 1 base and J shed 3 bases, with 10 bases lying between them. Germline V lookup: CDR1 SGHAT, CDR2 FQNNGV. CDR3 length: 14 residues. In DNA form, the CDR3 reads TGTGCCAGCAGCTTAGTCCCAGGGCACTACGAGCAGTACTTC. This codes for CASSLVPGHYEQYF.

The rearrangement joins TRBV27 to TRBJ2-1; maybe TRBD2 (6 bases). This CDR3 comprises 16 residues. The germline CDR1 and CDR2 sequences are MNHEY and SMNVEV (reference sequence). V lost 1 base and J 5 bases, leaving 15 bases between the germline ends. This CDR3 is CASSLWADAGNNEQFF. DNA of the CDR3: TGTGCCAGCAGTTTATGGGCCGATGCGGGGAACAATGAGCAGTTCTTC.

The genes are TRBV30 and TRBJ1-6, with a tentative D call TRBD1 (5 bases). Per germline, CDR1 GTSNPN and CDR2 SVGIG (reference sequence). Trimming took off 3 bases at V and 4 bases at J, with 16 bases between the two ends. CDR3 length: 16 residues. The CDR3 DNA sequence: TGTGCCTGGAGGCGACCCCTAACAGGTTATAATTCACCCCTCCACTTT. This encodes CAWRRPLTGYNSPLHF.

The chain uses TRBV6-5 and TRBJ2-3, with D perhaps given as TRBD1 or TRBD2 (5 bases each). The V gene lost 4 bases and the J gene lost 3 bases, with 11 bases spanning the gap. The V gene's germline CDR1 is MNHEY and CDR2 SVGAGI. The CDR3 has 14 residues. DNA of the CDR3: TGTGCCAGCAGTTGGGACGAAAAAACAGATACGCAGTATTTT. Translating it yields CASSWDEKTDTQYF.

As DNA, the CDR3 is TGTGCCAGCTCACCGGCGGGTACGCAGTATTTT. This encodes CASSPAGTQYF. V and J are TRBV18 and TRBJ2-3, with D perhaps TRBD2 (5 bases). The CDR3 is 11 amino acids. Per the germline V gene, CDR1 is KGHSH and CDR2 is LQKENI. V was pared by 3 bases and J by 8 bases, with 6 bases between.

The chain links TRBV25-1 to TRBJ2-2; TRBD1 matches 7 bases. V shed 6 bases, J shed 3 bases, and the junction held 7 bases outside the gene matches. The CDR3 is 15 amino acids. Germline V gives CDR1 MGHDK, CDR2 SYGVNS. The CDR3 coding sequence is TGTGCCAGCAGGATAGGGGGCAGGGACACCGGGGAGCTGTTTTTT. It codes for CASRIGGRDTGELFF.

The CDR3 loop is CASTGSYQPQHF. The CDR3 DNA reads TGTGCCAGCACAGGCTCTTATCAGCCCCAGCATTTT. The V and J genes are TRBV28 and TRBJ1-5; D gene ambiguous. This CDR3 has 12 amino acids. Trimming left V 7 bases short and J 5 bases short, with 9 bases between. The germline V gene has CDR1 MDHEN and CDR2 SYDVKM.

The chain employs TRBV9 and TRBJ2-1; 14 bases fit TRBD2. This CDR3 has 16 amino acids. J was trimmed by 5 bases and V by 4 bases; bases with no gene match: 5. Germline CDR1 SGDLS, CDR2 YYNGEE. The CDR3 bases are TGTGCCAGCAGCCCAGGACTAGCGGGGGGAAACAATGAGCAGTTCTTC. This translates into CASSPGLAGGNNEQFF.

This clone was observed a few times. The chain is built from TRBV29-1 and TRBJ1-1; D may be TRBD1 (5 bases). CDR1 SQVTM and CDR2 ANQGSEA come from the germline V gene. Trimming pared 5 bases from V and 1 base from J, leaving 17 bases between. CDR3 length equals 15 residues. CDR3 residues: CSVQGPSVGNTEAFF. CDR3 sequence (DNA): TGCAGCGTTCAGGGTCCTTCGGTCGGGAACACTGAAGCTTTCTTT.

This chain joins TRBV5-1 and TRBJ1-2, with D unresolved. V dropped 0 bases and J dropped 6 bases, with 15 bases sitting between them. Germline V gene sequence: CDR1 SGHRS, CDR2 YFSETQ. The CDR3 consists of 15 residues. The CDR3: CASSLVRTSLDGYTF. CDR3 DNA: TGCGCCAGCAGCTTGGTTCGGACCTCGTTGGATGGCTACACCTTC.

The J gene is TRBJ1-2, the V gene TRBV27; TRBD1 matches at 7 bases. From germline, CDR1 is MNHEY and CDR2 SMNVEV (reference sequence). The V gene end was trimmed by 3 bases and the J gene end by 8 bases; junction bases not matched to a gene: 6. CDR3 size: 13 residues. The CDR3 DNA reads TGTGCCAGCAGTTTTTGGACAGGCGCAGGCTACACCTTC. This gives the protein CASSFWTGAGYTF.

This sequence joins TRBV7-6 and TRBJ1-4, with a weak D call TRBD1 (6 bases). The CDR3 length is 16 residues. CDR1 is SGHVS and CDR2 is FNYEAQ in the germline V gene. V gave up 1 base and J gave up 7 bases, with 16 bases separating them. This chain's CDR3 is CASSLGGGGLGEKLFF. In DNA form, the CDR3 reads TGTGCCAGCAGCTTAGGAGGTGGGGGGCTCGGTGAAAAACTGTTTTTT.

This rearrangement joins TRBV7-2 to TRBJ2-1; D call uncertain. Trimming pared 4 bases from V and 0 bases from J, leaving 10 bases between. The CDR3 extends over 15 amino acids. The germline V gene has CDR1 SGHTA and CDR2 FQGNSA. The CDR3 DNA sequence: TGTGCCAGCAGCTCCCAAAGGAGCTCCTACAATGAGCAGTTCTTC. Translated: CASSSQRSSYNEQFF.

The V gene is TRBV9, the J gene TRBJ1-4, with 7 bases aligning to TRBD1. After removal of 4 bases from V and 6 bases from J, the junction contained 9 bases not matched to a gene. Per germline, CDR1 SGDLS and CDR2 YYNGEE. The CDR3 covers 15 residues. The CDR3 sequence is CASSPTGTAYEKLFF. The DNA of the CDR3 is TGTGCCAGCAGCCCAACTGGGACAGCCTATGAAAAACTGTTTTTT.

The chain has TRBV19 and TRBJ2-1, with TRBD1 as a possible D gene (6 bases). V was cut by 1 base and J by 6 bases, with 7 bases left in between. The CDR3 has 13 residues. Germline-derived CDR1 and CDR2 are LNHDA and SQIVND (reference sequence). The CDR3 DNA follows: TGTGCCAGTAGTATAGGAGGGGGCAATGAGCAGTTCTTC. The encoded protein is CASSIGGGNEQFF.

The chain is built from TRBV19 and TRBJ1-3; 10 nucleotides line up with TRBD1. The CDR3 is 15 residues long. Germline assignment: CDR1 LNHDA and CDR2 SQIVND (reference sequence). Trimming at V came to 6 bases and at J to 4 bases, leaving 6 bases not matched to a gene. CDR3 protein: CASSLRTGGGNTIYF. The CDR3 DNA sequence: TGTGCCAGTAGCCTACGGACAGGGGGAGGAAACACCATATATTTT. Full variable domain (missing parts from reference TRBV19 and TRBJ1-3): DGGITQSPKYLFRKEGQNVTLSCEQNLNHDAMYWYRQDPGQGLRLIYYSQIVNDFQKGDIAEGYSVSREKKESFPLTVTSAQKNPTAFYLCASSLRTGGGNTIYFGEGSWLTVV.

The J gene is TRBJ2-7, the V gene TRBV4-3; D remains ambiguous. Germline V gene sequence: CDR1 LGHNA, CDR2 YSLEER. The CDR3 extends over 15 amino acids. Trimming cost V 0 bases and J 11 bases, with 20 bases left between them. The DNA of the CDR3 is TGCGCCAGCAGCCAAGACGATAGCCTCACCTATCATAAGTACTTC. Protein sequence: CASSQDDSLTYHKYF.

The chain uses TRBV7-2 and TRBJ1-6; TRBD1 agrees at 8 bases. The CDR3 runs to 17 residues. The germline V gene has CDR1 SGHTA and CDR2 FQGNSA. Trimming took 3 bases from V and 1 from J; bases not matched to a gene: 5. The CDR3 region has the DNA TGTGCCAGCAGCTTTTACAGGGGGGGATCCTATAATTCACCCCTCCACTTT. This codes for CASSFYRGGSYNSPLHF.